This is a list of T cell receptor beta chains from one sample in a study of shared T cell receptors in the human thymus. TCRdb keeps only in-frame clones here, not all; method: immunoSEQ multiplex PCR. The sample has approximately 760,000 clones, over 75% seen once. These data were also reused for a study on human thymus T cells.

Sequences were obtained from thymocytes. The receptors come from a girl younger than two with a congenital heart defect. CDR3s include the opening cysteine and the closing phenylalanine or tryptophan. D genes are given only for firm matches. Not all rows give a size; the values are once, few, many and, for expanded clones, a class.

D | J | size | V | CDR3 | DNA
NA | TRBJ2-7 | NA | TRBV4-1 | CASSPTFPCYEQYF | TGCGCCAGCAGCCCGACTTTCCCTTGCTACGAGCAGTACTTC
NA | TRBJ2-2 | NA | TRBV11-2 | CASSFEGGAGELFF | TGTGCCAGCAGCTTCGAGGGCGGGGCCGGGGAGCTGTTTTTT
NA | TRBJ1-2 | NA | TRBV7-8 | CASSLAPRTRDRGYGYTF | TGTGCCAGCAGCTTAGCGCCGAGGACACGCGACCGTGGCTATGGCTACACCTTC
NA | TRBJ1-2 | NA | TRBV18 | CASSPPPENYGYTF | TGTGCCAGCTCACCACCTCCGGAGAACTATGGCTACACCTTC
NA | TRBJ1-6 | once | TRBV6-5 | CASSYLGEDSPLHF | TGTGCCAGCAGTTACTTAGGGGAGGATTCACCCCTCCACTTT
NA | TRBJ1-2 | NA | TRBV6-5 | CASSYSRGTYTF | TGTGCCAGCAGTTACTCTAGAGGAACCTACACCTTC
TRBD1 | TRBJ1-2 | few | TRBV4-1 | CASSQRTGQGAPLYGYTF | TGCGCCAGCAGCCAGCGGACGGGACAGGGGGCTCCACTCTATGGCTACACCTTC
TRBD2 | TRBJ2-1 | NA | TRBV2 | CASSDGGLADSSSYNEQFF | TGTGCCAGCAGTGACGGGGGACTAGCGGATTCTTCCTCCTACAATGAGCAGTTCTTC
TRBD1 | TRBJ1-1 | once | TRBV4-1 | CASSPGQGWNTEAFF | TGCGCCAGCAGCCCGGGACAGGGGTGGAACACTGAAGCTTTCTTT
NA | TRBJ1-4 | NA | TRBV27 | CASSHADATNEKLFF | TGTGCCAGCAGCCATGCGGATGCAACTAATGAAAAACTGTTTTTT
TRBD2 | TRBJ2-2 | NA | TRBV5-4 | CASSLLAGGNTGELFF | TGTGCCAGCAGCTTGTTAGCGGGGGGGAACACCGGGGAGCTGTTTTTT
NA | TRBJ2-7 | NA | TRBV27 | CASSLRSGNEQYF | TGTGCCAGCAGTTTAAGGTCGGGAAACGAGCAGTACTTC
NA | TRBJ1-1 | NA | TRBV6-1 | CASSEGRPEQGNTEAFF | TGTGCCAGCAGTGAAGGGAGACCCGAGCAGGGGAACACTGAAGCTTTCTTT
TRBD1 | TRBJ2-7 | few | TRBV19 | CASSITSLTGANPYEQYF | TGTGCCAGTAGTATCACCTCCCTCACAGGGGCCAACCCCTACGAGCAGTACTTC
NA | TRBJ1-2 | NA | TRBV7-2 | CASSPGRSADTNYGYTF | TGTGCCAGCAGCCCCGGGAGATCCGCAGATACTAACTATGGCTACACCTTC
TRBD1 | TRBJ2-1 | NA | TRBV4-1 | CASSQVLTGGSYNEQFF | TGCGCCAGCAGCCAAGTTTTAACAGGGGGTTCCTACAATGAGCAGTTCTTC
TRBD1 | TRBJ2-5 | NA | TRBV6-5 | CASSWDRVPETQYF | TGTGCCAGCAGTTGGGACAGGGTGCCAGAGACCCAGTACTTC
TRBD2 | TRBJ2-3 | NA | TRBV7-9 | CASSLGGGPDTQYF | TGTGCCAGCAGCTTAGGCGGGGGTCCAGATACGCAGTATTTT
NA | TRBJ1-1 | NA | TRBV27 | CASLNRGGTEAFF | TGTGCCAGCCTAAATAGGGGAGGCACTGAAGCTTTCTTT
TRBD2 | TRBJ2-5 | few | TRBV28 | CASRSGGQGETQYF | TGTGCCAGCAGGAGCGGGGGGCAGGGAGAGACCCAGTACTTC
TRBD1 | TRBJ1-1 | NA | TRBV2 | CASSDGTGGRPNTEAFF | TGTGCCAGCAGTGATGGGACAGGGGGGAGGCCGAACACTGAAGCTTTCTTT
NA | TRBJ1-2 | NA | TRBV5-6 | CASSFFQMDGYTF | TGTGCCAGCAGCTTCTTTCAGATGGATGGCTACACCTTC
TRBD1 | TRBJ2-2 | NA | TRBV2 | CASSEALQGAGGELFF | TGTGCCAGCAGTGAAGCGCTTCAGGGGGCCGGCGGGGAGCTGTTTTTT
NA | TRBJ1-5 | NA | TRBV27 | CASSFDGDSNQPQHF | TGTGCCAGCAGTTTTGACGGGGATAGCAATCAGCCCCAGCATTTT
NA | TRBJ2-1 | NA | TRBV4-3 | CASSQKGGAYNEQFF | TGCGCCAGCAGCCAGAAGGGGGGGGCCTACAATGAGCAGTTCTTC
NA | TRBJ2-3 | few | TRBV28 | CASSHRQLHTDTQYF | TGTGCCAGCAGTCACAGACAGTTGCACACAGATACGCAGTATTTT
NA | TRBJ1-2 | few | TRBV4-1 | CASRAAGVYGYTF | TGCGCCAGCAGGGCGGCAGGGGTCTATGGCTACACCTTC
NA | TRBJ1-1 | NA | TRBV7-2 | CASSPAVKEDTEAFF | TGTGCCAGCAGCCCGGCGGTCAAAGAGGACACTGAAGCTTTCTTT
NA | TRBJ1-5 | NA | TRBV9 | CASSVGGRSNQPQHF | TGTGCCAGCAGCGTAGGGGGCAGATCTAATCAGCCCCAGCATTTT
NA | TRBJ2-6 | NA | TRBV28 | CATTGSGANVLTF | TGTGCCACCACAGGGTCTGGGGCCAACGTCCTGACTTTC
TRBD2 | TRBJ2-1 | NA | TRBV7-3 | CASSPSGGAYNEQFF | TGTGCCAGCAGTCCTAGCGGGGGGGCCTACAATGAGCAGTTCTTC
TRBD1 | TRBJ2-7 | NA | TRBV6-1 | CASTRLFRQGYEQYF | TGTGCCAGCACCAGACTCTTCCGACAGGGCTACGAGCAGTACTTC
TRBD1 | TRBJ1-6 | NA | TRBV25-1 | CASSHTSTGEGSPLHF | TGTGCCAGCAGCCATACCTCGACAGGGGAGGGTTCACCCCTCCACTTT
NA | TRBJ1-2 | NA | TRBV6-4 | CASRQNFSYGYTF | TGTGCCAGCAGACAGAATTTTAGCTATGGCTACACCTTC
NA | TRBJ2-5 | NA | TRBV29-1 | CSVLTRPPTGVIQETQYF | TGCAGCGTCCTAACCCGGCCCCCTACGGGGGTCATTCAAGAGACCCAGTACTTC
NA | TRBJ1-2 | NA | TRBV28 | CASSLAAGAGYGYTF | TGTGCCAGCAGCCTCGCCGCGGGGGCAGGCTATGGCTACACCTTC